One and the same sample provided the 21 T cell receptor beta chains below, sequenced in a study of T cell responses to AZD1222 COVID-19 vaccine (dated by TCRdb to about 2021). Libraries were prepared through the immunoSEQ multiplex PCR assay. TCRdb stores this immuneACCESS table with in-frame sequences only. Part of the clones is absent; in the studies checked, under half of the shortfall reflects unresolved V genes, and no reason is known for the rest. In this sample the table shows 150,000 to 200,000 clones, around 95% of which occur a single time. The ten largest make up about 0.6% of the sample. Read against the paper, the sample's time point label means: baseline before first vaccination. The source material was peripheral blood, sampled on day 0 of AZD1222 vaccination. The source of these receptors is an adult in good health.

The rearrangement joins TRBV30 to TRBJ1-2; D not certain. The CDR3 is 10 residues long. In germline, CDR1 is GTSNPN, CDR2 SVGIG (reference sequence). V was clipped by 5 bases and J by 5 bases, with 6 bases between them. The CDR3 protein is CAWGDYGYTF. DNA for the CDR3: TGTGCCTGGGGCGATTATGGCTACACCTTC.

The chain couples TRBV11-2 to TRBJ1-1; D might be TRBD1 (5 bases). V dropped 1 base and J dropped 7 bases, with 10 bases sitting between them. CDR3 length equals 13 residues. Germline loops: CDR1 SGHAT, CDR2 FQNNGV. CDR3 amino acids: CASSLGPGNEAFF. The CDR3 nucleotides read TGTGCCAGCAGCTTAGGGCCAGGGAATGAAGCTTTCTTT.

This chain uses TRBV30 with TRBJ1-4, with 10 nucleotides matching TRBD1. The junction had 2 bases not matched to a gene; V was cut back by 5 bases and J by 8 bases. In germline, CDR1 is GTSNPN, CDR2 SVGIG (reference sequence). CDR3 size: 12 residues. CDR3 DNA: TGTGCCTGGGGGACAGGGGCGGAAAAACTGTTTTTT. Translated, it gives CAWGTGAEKLFF.

V is TRBV6-5 and J is TRBJ2-2; unclear D gene. This CDR3 is built from 16 residues. CDR1 and CDR2 (germline): MNHEY, SVGAGI. V was clipped by 2 bases and J by 2 bases, with 12 bases between them. The CDR3 DNA sequence: TGTGCCAGCAGTTACGAAGACTCTACTAACACCGGGGAGCTGTTTTTT. This codes for CASSYEDSTNTGELFF.

The chain employs TRBV11-2 and TRBJ2-1; 7 nucleotides align to TRBD2. The CDR3 consists of 15 residues. Trimming cost V 3 bases and J 10 bases; bases outside gene matches: 12. CDR1 is SGHAT and CDR2 is FQNNGV in the germline V gene. The CDR3 sequence is CASSLGGGWGMEQFF. The CDR3 nucleotides are TGTGCCAGCAGCTTGGGCGGGGGATGGGGGATGGAGCAGTTCTTC.

CDR3 sequence reads: CASGSRSDYGYTF. In nucleotides, the CDR3 is TGTGCCAGCGGTTCTCGATCGGACTATGGCTACACCTTC. The V call is TRBV7-9, the J call TRBJ1-2, with D hard to call. Per germline, CDR1 SEHNR and CDR2 FQNEAQ (reference sequence). Trimming took 8 bases from V and 3 from J, leaving 13 bases between them. The CDR3 contains 13 residues.

The chain employs TRBV6-5 and TRBJ2-6; D ambiguous. CDR1 and CDR2 from the germline V gene are MNHEY and SVGAGI. V was trimmed by 1 base and J by 0 bases, leaving 4 bases between them. This CDR3 contains 15 residues. CDR3 in amino acids: CASSYWDSGANVLTF. The CDR3 DNA reads TGTGCCAGCAGTTACTGGGACTCTGGGGCCAACGTCCTGACTTTC.

The chain is built from TRBV7-6 and TRBJ1-1, with D uncertain. From germline, CDR1 is SGHVS and CDR2 FNYEAQ. This CDR3 region has 17 residues. Trimming removed 5 bases at V and 0 bases at J, with 19 bases between. The CDR3, as DNA: TGTGCCAGCAGCACCTTCCCTTATGGCGGAATGAACACTGAAGCTTTCTTT. Translation: CASSTFPYGGMNTEAFF.

This sequence joins TRBV29-1 and TRBJ2-7; D is ambiguous. There are 11 residues in the CDR3. V was pared by 6 bases and J by 3 bases, with 9 bases between. CDR1 and CDR2 (germline): SQVTM, ANQGSEA. CDR3 DNA: TGCAGCGTAACAGCCTTCTACGAGCAGTACTTC. Translation: CSVTAFYEQYF.

The rearrangement uses TRBV18 and TRBJ2-3; a weak D match, TRBD1 (5 bases). The CDR3 contains 14 residues. V was clipped by 8 bases and J by 3 bases, with 15 bases between them. Germline CDR1 and CDR2: KGHSH and LQKENI. CDR3: CASLSGAGTDTQYF. The DNA of the CDR3 is TGTGCCAGCCTCTCCGGAGCAGGGACAGATACGCAGTATTTT.

V and J are TRBV19 and TRBJ1-1; D possibly corresponds to TRBD1 (6 bases). In germline, CDR1 is LNHDA, CDR2 SQIVND (reference sequence). Trimming left V 7 bases short and J 11 bases short, with 17 bases between. The CDR3 is made up of 12 amino acids. CDR3 in amino acids: CASNLGARAAFF. The CDR3, as DNA: TGTGCCAGTAACCTGGGGGCCAGGGCCGCTTTCTTT.

The chain carries TRBV2 and TRBJ2-5; D uncertain. CDR1 is SNHLY and CDR2 is FYNNEI in the germline V gene. There are 14 residues in the CDR3. The V and J ends lost 3 bases and 1 base respectively, with 9 bases between them. This chain's CDR3 is CASSDPRIQETQYF. As DNA, the CDR3 is TGTGCCAGCAGTGACCCCAGGATCCAAGAGACCCAGTACTTC.

The chain has TRBV15 and TRBJ2-1, with D hard to call. Per germline, CDR1 LNHNV and CDR2 YYDKDF (reference sequence). CDR3 length: 14 amino acids. Trimming stripped 4 bases from V and 0 bases from J, with 7 bases between. CDR3 nucleotides: TGTGCCACCAGCACAACCGCCTCCTACAATGAGCAGTTCTTC. Amino acids: CATSTTASYNEQFF.

The chain combines TRBV5-4 with TRBJ1-4, with D possibly being TRBD1 (6 bases). Germline CDR1 SGHNT, CDR2 YYREEE (reference sequence). This CDR3 is built from 14 residues. V lost 5 bases and J 8 bases, leaving 16 bases between the germline ends. CDR3 residues: CASRPETGGEKLFF. The CDR3 DNA follows: TGTGCCAGCAGGCCCGAGACAGGCGGAGAAAAACTGTTTTTT.

This sequence joins TRBV29-1 and TRBJ2-6; D is unresolved. V lost 1 base and J lost 3, with 13 bases in between. The germline CDR1 and CDR2 sequences are SQVTM and ANQGSEA. The CDR3 covers 16 residues. CDR3 sequence: CSVEGWALNGANVLTF. The CDR3 DNA reads TGCAGCGTTGAAGGGTGGGCTCTTAATGGGGCCAACGTCCTGACTTTC.

This clone was detected only a few times. The V call is TRBV30, the J call TRBJ1-1; D unresolved. Germline V lookup: CDR1 GTSNPN, CDR2 SVGIG (reference sequence). The CDR3 covers 15 residues. The V and J ends lost 1 base and 0 bases respectively, with 12 bases between them. Written as DNA, the CDR3 is TGTGCCTGGAGTGAGCCACACCGTTTGAACACTGAAGCTTTCTTT. Translated: CAWSEPHRLNTEAFF.

The V gene is TRBV7-3, the J gene TRBJ2-3, with D hard to call. Germline CDR1 SGHTA, CDR2 FQGTGA. This CDR3 is 13 amino acids long. V was cut by 2 bases and J by 3 bases, with 6 bases left in between. CDR3 residues: CASSLGWTDTQYF. The CDR3, as DNA: TGTGCCAGCAGCTTAGGGTGGACAGATACGCAGTATTTT.

This clone appeared a single time. The chain carries TRBV2 and TRBJ2-5; 13 nucleotides match TRBD2. The CDR3 contains 15 residues. Germline CDR1 SNHLY, CDR2 FYNNEI. Losses at the gene ends were 7 bases for V and 5 bases for J; bases not matched to a gene: 7. CDR3 sequence (DNA): TGTGCCAGCACCCGGACTAGCGGGAGTCACGAGACCCAGTACTTC. It specifies CASTRTSGSHETQYF.

V gene TRBV25-1 combines with J gene TRBJ1-1, with TRBD1 matching over 9 bases. The V and J ends lost 1 base and 2 bases, in that order; junction bases with no gene match: 5. CDR1 and CDR2 from the germline V gene are MGHDK and SYGVNS. CDR3 length equals 16 residues. The CDR3 coding sequence is TGTGCCAGCAGTGAATGGGGGACAGGGCCTAACACTGAAGCTTTCTTT. Amino acid sequence: CASSEWGTGPNTEAFF.

The gene calls are TRBV4-1 and TRBJ1-1, with D perhaps matching TRBD1 (5 bases). V lost 7 bases to trimming and J lost 1 base, with 13 bases between them. The CDR3 is 14 residues long. Germline V lookup: CDR1 MGHRA, CDR2 YSYEKL. CDR3 in DNA: TGCGCCAGCACCCTGGTAAGGGGGAACACTGAAGCTTTCTTT. Translation gives CASTLVRGNTEAFF.

This chain uses TRBV24-1 with TRBJ2-5; no firm D call. The CDR3 sequence is 15 residues long. Germline V lookup: CDR1 KGHDR, CDR2 SFDVKD. Trimming removed 5 bases from V and 1 base from J, with 13 bases in between. The CDR3 sequence: CATSGSVPGQETQYF. CDR3 bases: TGTGCCACCAGTGGATCCGTACCCGGCCAAGAGACCCAGTACTTC.